The 20 T cell receptor beta chains given below trace back to one sample, sequenced in a study of T-cell reconstitution after alpha-beta-depleted transplantation in children. Unique molecular identifiers tagged the TCRbeta library. TCRdb fed the PCR reads into MiXCR, producing one record per CDR3 protein. Counted here are about 980,000 distinct CDR3 sequences, less than 30% occurring once; the ten biggest clones make up 28%. Sample: PBMCs, mostly from graft donor cells, taken 360 days after TCRalphabeta/CD19-depleted stem cell transplant. These receptors all stem from a boy younger than two who had a stem cell transplant for SCID, so the T cells may come from the graft donor.

This clonotype has a handful of counts. This chain uses TRBV12-5 with TRBJ2-2; D not certain. V was trimmed by 0 bases and J by 1 base, leaving 18 bases between them. Germline values: CDR1 LGHNT, CDR2 FRNRAP. The CDR3 contains 19 residues. CDR3 nucleotides: TGTGCTAGTGGTTTGGTACGACTCGCAGACCCCCTGAACACCGGGGAGCTGTTTTTT. It translates to CASGLVRLADPLNTGELFF.

This chain joins TRBV6-6 and TRBJ1-2, with D unclear. V was pared by 2 bases and J by 4 bases, with 8 bases between. Per germline, CDR1 MNHNY and CDR2 SVGAGI (reference sequence). The CDR3 has 13 residues. CDR3 in DNA: TGTGCCAGCAGTTACGGGAAGGCCTATGGCTACACCTTC. It codes for CASSYGKAYGYTF.

This clonotype was counted a few times. The CDR3: CATSRDRRERGTEAFF. In nucleotides, the CDR3 is TGTGCCACCAGCAGAGATCGGAGGGAAAGGGGCACTGAAGCTTTCTTT. The chain uses TRBV15 and TRBJ1-1, with D tentatively TRBD1 (5 bases). V lost 0 bases to trimming and J lost 4 bases, with 15 bases between them. The germline gives CDR1 LNHNV, CDR2 YYDKDF (reference sequence). The CDR3 runs 16 residues.

This clonotype was detected only a few times. CDR3 residues: CASSQDSRGSGFGEQFF. CDR3 DNA sequence: TGCGCCAGCAGCCAAGATTCTCGGGGGTCCGGGTTTGGTGAGCAGTTCTTC. The chain combines TRBV4-3 with TRBJ2-1; TRBD2 might be the D (6 bases). The germline CDR1 and CDR2 sequences are LGHNA and YSLEER. The CDR3 is 17 residues long. Trimming stripped 0 bases from V and 9 bases from J, with 21 bases between.

The CDR3 reads CASSHGSGKETQYF. Written as DNA, the CDR3 is TGTGCCAGCAGCCACGGTAGCGGGAAAGAGACCCAGTACTTC. The rearrangement joins TRBV3-1 to TRBJ2-5; the match to TRBD2 covers 8 bases. Germline trimming cut 3 bases from V and 3 bases from J; bases unmatched to any gene: 3. Germline loops: CDR1 LGHDT, CDR2 YNNKEL (reference sequence). The CDR3 has 14 residues.

This chain connects TRBV11-1 to TRBJ2-1; the D is unclear. V was cut by 5 bases and J by 8 bases, with 10 bases left in between. Germline V gene lookup returns CDR1 SGHAT and CDR2 FQDESV (reference sequence). There are 12 residues in the CDR3. The CDR3 here is CASSPLLDEQFF. In DNA, the CDR3 is TGTGCCAGCAGCCCCCTTCTGGATGAGCAGTTCTTC.

This clonotype was recorded a few times. J is TRBJ2-1 and V is TRBV5-1, with a possible D match to TRBD2 (6 bases). This CDR3 has 15 amino acids. The germline CDR1 and CDR2 sequences are SGHRS and YFSETQ. V was clipped by 3 bases and J by 0 bases, with 10 bases between them. The chain's CDR3 is CASSWDFTSYNEQFF. The CDR3 DNA reads TGCGCCAGCAGCTGGGACTTTACCTCCTACAATGAGCAGTTCTTC.

This chain connects TRBV24-1 to TRBJ2-2; D unclear. CDR1 KGHDR and CDR2 SFDVKD come from the germline V gene. There are 15 residues in the CDR3. Between the trimmed V and J ends, which lost 5 bases and 0 bases, there was a span of 9 bases. The CDR3 DNA is TGTGCCACCAGTGCATATCGATCGAACACCGGGGAGCTGTTTTTT. It codes for CATSAYRSNTGELFF.

The rearrangement uses TRBV12-3 or TRBV12-4 and TRBJ2-7; no reliable D call. This CDR3 spans 14 amino acids. Trimming shortened V by 3 bases and J by 2 bases, and 11 bases separated the two germline ends. The chain's CDR3 is CASSFGIGTYEQYF. The DNA for the CDR3 is TGTGCCAGCAGTTTTGGTATAGGGACCTACGAGCAGTACTTC.

This clonotype was observed a few times. The CDR3 region is CASSFGLAWVDEQFF. The CDR3 DNA reads as TGTGCCAGCAGTTTTGGACTAGCCTGGGTAGATGAGCAGTTCTTC. The J gene is TRBJ2-1, the V gene TRBV28, with 8 bases lining up with TRBD2. This CDR3 has 15 amino acids. Germline V gene data show CDR1 as MDHEN and CDR2 as SYDVKM. Trimming removed 3 bases from V and 8 bases from J; junction bases left unmatched: 9.

This clonotype was detected a few times. The CDR3 bases are TGCGCCAGCAGCTTTCCAGGGATTGGAGGGGACAATGAGCAGTTCTTC. As protein: CASSFPGIGGDNEQFF. The chain uses TRBV5-1 and TRBJ2-1; TRBD2 is a possible D gene (6 bases). Trimming removed 2 bases from V and 5 bases from J, with 17 bases in between. Germline CDR1 is SGHRS and CDR2 is YFSETQ. The CDR3 extends over 16 amino acids.

The chain employs TRBV4-2 and TRBJ1-5; tentative D call: TRBD1 (5 bases). The V gene's germline CDR1 is LGHNA and CDR2 YNFKEQ. Between the trimmed V and J ends, which lost 0 bases and 4 bases, there was a span of 16 bases. There are 17 residues in the CDR3. This CDR3 is CASSQDGTGRRNQPQHF. CDR3 DNA sequence: TGTGCCAGCAGCCAAGATGGGACGGGACGGCGAAATCAGCCCCAGCATTTT.

This clonotype was seen at least ten times. The chain is built from TRBV3-1 and TRBJ2-1, with D perhaps assigned TRBD1 or TRBD2 (5 bases each). There are 15 residues in the CDR3. CDR1 and CDR2 (germline): LGHDT, YNNKEL (reference sequence). The germline V and J ends were trimmed by 0 bases and 1 base, with 7 bases remaining between them. The CDR3 is CASSQDGGSYNEQFF. The CDR3 DNA is TGTGCCAGCAGCCAAGATGGGGGTTCCTACAATGAGCAGTTCTTC.

Here the CDR3 reads CASSQGDGGPSYEQYF. CDR3 DNA sequence: TGTGCCAGCAGCCAAGGAGACGGGGGGCCCTCCTACGAGCAGTACTTC. The genes are TRBV3-1 and TRBJ2-7, with a tentative D call TRBD2 (7 bases). Germline values: CDR1 LGHDT, CDR2 YNNKEL (reference sequence). CDR3 length equals 16 residues. Trimming took 1 base from V and 0 from J, leaving 13 bases between them.

The chain recombines TRBV11-3 with TRBJ2-6, with 8 positions matching TRBD1. After removal of 5 bases from V and 3 bases from J, the junction contained 3 bases not matched to a gene. Germline V gene lookup returns CDR1 SGHNT and CDR2 YENEEA. This CDR3 has 15 amino acids. CDR3 sequence: CASSPGQGGANVLTF. The CDR3 coding sequence is TGTGCCAGCAGCCCCGGACAGGGTGGGGCCAACGTCCTGACTTTC.

This clonotype was found a few times. The V and J genes are TRBV12-3 or TRBV12-4 and TRBJ2-3; 11 bases are shared with TRBD2. This CDR3 has 16 amino acids. Trimming took 5 bases from V and 0 from J; bases not matched to a gene: 4. The CDR3: CASSRSGGASTDTQYF. In nucleotides, the CDR3 is TGTGCCAGCAGTCGTAGCGGGGGGGCAAGCACAGATACGCAGTATTTT.

This chain joins TRBV28 and TRBJ2-1, with 7 bases that match TRBD1. This CDR3 has 14 amino acids. The germline V gene has CDR1 MDHEN and CDR2 SYDVKM. V lost 10 bases, J lost 8 bases, and 14 bases stayed unmatched. CDR3 nucleotide sequence: TGTGCCACCTACGTCGACAGGGTCAGGGATGAGCAGTTCTTC. Translation gives CATYVDRVRDEQFF.

This clonotype has a count of ten or more. The chain employs TRBV10-2 and TRBJ2-3, with TRBD2 identical over 8 bases. From germline, CDR1 is WSHSY and CDR2 SAAADI. V shed 6 bases and J 6 bases; nucleotides not matched to a gene: 14. The CDR3 extends over 16 amino acids. The CDR3 DNA is TGCGCCAGCAGCCCTCTTGGCGGGGGGACCCCGGATACGCAGTATTTT. This gives the protein CASSPLGGGTPDTQYF.

This rearrangement joins TRBV28 to TRBJ1-2; maybe TRBD1 (6 bases). The germline V and J ends were trimmed by 4 bases and 4 bases, with 16 bases remaining between them. Germline V gives CDR1 MDHEN, CDR2 SYDVKM. CDR3 length: 15 amino acids. Written as DNA, the CDR3 is TGTGCCAGCAGTTCCTCCCTTGGACAGACCTATGGCTACACCTTC. Translating gives CASSSSLGQTYGYTF.

The V gene is TRBV6-5, the J gene TRBJ2-3, with 8 bases lining up with TRBD1. The CDR3 spans 15 residues. V dropped 8 bases and J dropped 3; count of bases not matched to a gene: 10. Germline CDR1 is MNHEY and CDR2 is SVGAGI. The CDR3 sequence is CASGSRQGRTDTQYF. In DNA, the CDR3 is TGTGCCAGCGGGTCTCGACAGGGGAGGACAGATACGCAGTATTTT.